What follows are 18 T cell receptor beta chains derived from one specimen sequenced in a study of T cell responses to AZD1222 COVID-19 vaccine. The method was immunoSEQ multiplex PCR; TCRdb's version includes in-frame clones alone and lacks a portion of them. The table lists about 150,000 clones, around 90% of them singletons. The material was peripheral blood, obtained on day 0 of AZD1222 vaccination. The receptors were sampled from an adult in good health.

CDR3 amino acids: CASSVARDQANYGYTF. CDR3 sequence (DNA): TGTGCCAGCAGCGTGGCTAGGGATCAGGCTAACTATGGCTACACCTTC. The chain employs TRBV9 and TRBJ1-2; D gene uncertain. Germline values: CDR1 SGDLS, CDR2 YYNGEE. Trimming cost V 2 bases and J 0 bases, with 14 bases left between them. This CDR3 has 16 residues.

CDR3 in DNA: TGTGCCAGCAGCCAAGCTGAACAGGGAAGCTATGGCTACACCTTC. It codes for CASSQAEQGSYGYTF. This chain connects TRBV3-1 (or the pseudogene TRBV3-2) to TRBJ1-2; TRBD1 might be the D (6 bases). The CDR3 is made up of 15 amino acids. The germline V and J ends were trimmed by 1 base and 4 bases, with 13 bases remaining between them. Germline assignment: CDR1 LGHDT and CDR2 YNNKEL (reference sequence).

For this clone: One end of the junction varies from germline; a read error may be responsible. V usage is TRBV25-1 and J usage is TRBJ1-1, with unresolved D. CDR3 length: 14 amino acids. Germline V gene data show CDR1 as MGHDK and CDR2 as SYGVNS. Here the CDR3 reads CASGEKFMNTEAFF. DNA of the CDR3: TGTGCCAGCGGTGAAAAGTTCATGAACACTGAAGCTTTCTTT. Full variable domain (remainder filled in from reference TRBV25-1 and TRBJ1-1): EADIYQTPRYLVIGTGKKITLECSQTMGHDKMYWYQQDPGMELHLIHYSYGVNSTEKGDLSSESTVSRIRTEHFPLTLESARPSHTSQYLCASGEKFMNTEAFFGQGTRLTVV.

V usage is TRBV6-5 and J usage is TRBJ2-1; D possibly corresponds to TRBD1 (5 bases). Germline CDR1 MNHEY, CDR2 SVGAGI. The CDR3 contains 13 residues. Trimming removed 2 bases at V and 3 bases at J, with 5 bases between. CDR3: CASSYDSYNEQFF. The CDR3 nucleotides are TGTGCCAGCAGTTACGACAGCTACAATGAGCAGTTCTTC.

The gene calls are TRBV19 and TRBJ1-2; a possible D gene is TRBD1 (5 bases). The germline V gene has CDR1 LNHDA and CDR2 SQIVND (reference sequence). This CDR3 spans 13 amino acids. The V and J ends lost 0 bases and 8 bases respectively, with 10 bases between them. CDR3 in amino acids: CASSIDRRDGYTF. The CDR3 coding sequence is TGTGCCAGTAGTATAGACAGGCGGGACGGCTACACCTTC. Drawing the rest from reference TRBV19 and TRBJ1-2, the complete variable domain is DGGITQSPKYLFRKEGQNVTLSCEQNLNHDAMYWYRQDPGQGLRLIYYSQIVNDFQKGDIAEGYSVSREKKESFPLTVTSAQKNPTAFYLCASSIDRRDGYTFGSGTRLTVV.

This chain uses TRBV6-2 or TRBV6-3 with TRBJ2-1, with D possibly TRBD2 on 6 matching bases. V dropped 3 bases and J dropped 8 bases, with 14 bases sitting between them. The CDR3 length is 14 residues. Germline lookup yields CDR1 MNHEY and CDR2 SVGEGT. CDR3 sequence (DNA): TGTGCCAGCAGTTATTCGCGGGGAGGCGATGAGCAGTTCTTC. The encoded protein is CASSYSRGGDEQFF.

The chain employs TRBV5-5 and TRBJ1-4; no clear D. Germline CDR1 reads SGHKS; CDR2 reads YYEKEE (reference sequence). The CDR3 has 12 residues. V lost 0 bases, J lost 7 bases, and 4 bases lay in between. CDR3 in amino acids: CASSLGGEKLFF. The CDR3 DNA reads TGTGCCAGCAGCTTGGGGGGTGAAAAACTGTTTTTT.

Only one count was recorded for this clone. V usage is TRBV4-1 and J usage is TRBJ2-2, with D perhaps matching TRBD1 (6 bases). Germline CDR1 reads MGHRA; CDR2 reads YSYEKL. This CDR3 comprises 16 residues. V shed 3 bases and J shed 1 base, with 12 bases lying between them. The CDR3, as DNA: TGCGCCAGCAGCCAGAGACAACAGGGGAACACCGGGGAGCTGTTTTTT. This codes for CASSQRQQGNTGELFF.

V gene TRBV9 combines with J gene TRBJ2-1; 8 nucleotides align to TRBD2. V was pared by 0 bases and J by 3 bases, with 5 bases of the junction left unmatched. Germline V CDR1 and CDR2: SGDLS, YYNGEE. CDR3 length: 16 residues. DNA of the CDR3: TGTGCCAGCAGCGTAGTAGCGGGACCTATCTACAATGAGCAGTTCTTC. This encodes CASSVVAGPIYNEQFF. The full variable domain, rest sourced from reference TRBV9 and TRBJ2-1, is DSGVTQTPKHLITATGQRVTLRCSPRSGDLSVYWYQQSLDQGLQFLIQYYNGEERAKGNILERFSAQQFPDLHSELNLSSLELGDSALYFCASSVVAGPIYNEQFFGPGTRLTVL.

This chain links TRBV20-1 with TRBJ2-2; D call uncertain. The CDR3 runs to 11 residues. The V gene's germline CDR1 is DFQATT and CDR2 SNEGSKA (reference sequence). Trimming shortened V by 5 bases and J by 8 bases, and 9 bases separated the two germline ends. The CDR3 region has the DNA TGCAGTGCTCCATTAAATGGGGAGCTGTTTTTT. It specifies CSAPLNGELFF.

The gene calls are TRBV7-9 and TRBJ2-5; perhaps TRBD2 as D (5 bases). CDR1 is SEHNR and CDR2 is FQNEAQ in the germline V gene (reference sequence). Trimming left V 2 bases short and J 0 bases short, with 13 bases between. The CDR3 runs 16 residues. This CDR3 reads CASSLTERTDQETQYF. CDR3 sequence (DNA): TGTGCCAGCAGCTTAACGGAGCGGACCGACCAAGAGACCCAGTACTTC.

The chain is built from TRBV7-2 and TRBJ2-6, with D possibly matching TRBD1 (6 bases). This CDR3 contains 17 residues. V was pared by 5 bases and J by 0 bases, with 14 bases between. Germline CDR1 SGHTA, CDR2 FQGNSA. This chain's CDR3 is CASSPRTDPSGANVLTF. CDR3 nucleotides: TGTGCCAGCAGCCCCCGGACAGACCCCTCTGGGGCCAACGTCCTGACTTTC.

The chain has TRBV29-1 and TRBJ1-4; 10 bases align to TRBD1. With V trimmed by 7 bases and J by 12 bases, 11 bases remained unmatched. Germline V gene data show CDR1 as SQVTM and CDR2 as ANQGSEA. The CDR3 extends over 13 amino acids. As DNA, the CDR3 is TGCAGCGCCCCCGGACAGGGGGGTTTTGAACTGTTTTTT. It specifies CSAPGQGGFELFF.

V and J are TRBV11-2 and TRBJ2-5, with 7 bases that match TRBD1. The CDR3 sequence is 15 residues long. Germline V gene sequence: CDR1 SGHAT, CDR2 FQNNGV. V dropped 4 bases and J dropped 5; count of bases not matched to a gene: 10. The DNA of the CDR3 is TGTGCCAGCAGCTCAGGACAGGCCGTCATGGAGACCCAGTACTTC. It yields the protein CASSSGQAVMETQYF.

The chain carries TRBV5-1 and TRBJ1-1; TRBD1 aligns across 7 bases. V shed 4 bases, J shed 3 bases, and the junction held 6 bases outside the gene matches. This CDR3 has 14 amino acids. From germline, CDR1 is SGHRS and CDR2 YFSETQ. CDR3 coding DNA: TGCGCCAGCAGCAGGGGTGACAGGGACACTGAAGCTTTCTTT. It encodes CASSRGDRDTEAFF.

The V call is TRBV14, the J call TRBJ2-2; D is unresolved. CDR1 and CDR2 (germline): SGHDN, FVKESK. The CDR3 runs 15 residues. V was cut by 3 bases and J by 3 bases, with 11 bases left in between. The CDR3 protein is CASSHFGDYTGELFF. In nucleotides, the CDR3 is TGTGCCAGCAGCCATTTTGGAGACTACACCGGGGAGCTGTTTTTT.

This clone was seen just once. The V call is TRBV6-5, the J call TRBJ1-1; D unclear. The CDR3 sequence is 12 residues long. Between the trimmed V and J ends, which lost 7 bases and 4 bases, there was a span of 10 bases. Germline CDR1 is MNHEY and CDR2 is SVGAGI. The CDR3 nucleotides read TGTGCCAGCAAGCGGGGAAGCACTGAAGCTTTCTTT. Amino acid sequence: CASKRGSTEAFF.

This chain uses TRBV10-1 with TRBJ2-7; D may be TRBD2 (5 bases). Germline values: CDR1 WNHNN, CDR2 SYGVQD (reference sequence). The V and J ends lost 2 bases and 2 bases respectively, with 13 bases between them. The CDR3 totals 15 residues. CDR3 sequence: CASSEHRAEAYEQYF. CDR3 bases: TGCGCCAGCAGTGAGCATCGGGCGGAGGCCTACGAGCAGTACTTC.